The T cell receptor (beta chain) under discussion was sequenced for a study of molecular identifiers for immune sequencing clone quantification. Study context: Sequencing covered four of five parts into which replicate RNA from around 20,000 or 100,000 naive CD8 cells was split.

As for this clonotype: What it binds is unknown.

Isolation of naive CD8 T cells was achieved by sorting on a CD8+CD4-CCR7+CD45RA+ phenotype. Germline values: CDR1 MNHEY, CDR2 SVGEGT. Trimming cost V 5 bases and J 4 bases; bases outside gene matches: 10. The CDR3 consists of 17 residues. Study-wide findings and caveats: Sizes of clones that are highly expanded could be underestimated (if identical TCR molecules share a barcode). Clones above 20 RNA copies held over 98% of effector molecules, under 1% in naive cells.

TCRdb independently ran MiXCR on the PCR reads; one entry per CDR3 protein. The data contain about half a million distinct CDR3 sequences, over 20% of them seen just once; the ten biggest clones take up approximately 0.84%. The clonotype comes from a human donor in good health. Some libraries in this study had Jurkat cell RNA spiked in. The sequencing input was naive CD8+ T cells from blood, with Jurkat cell RNA spiked in. As to subset: FACS-sorted CD8+CD4-CCR7+CD45RA+ naive T cells. The V gene is TRBV6-2 or TRBV6-3, the J gene TRBJ2-3; 12 nucleotides line up with TRBD2. CDR3 sequence: CASSKKKLAGGPDTQYF. The CDR3 region has the DNA TGTGCCAGCAGTAAAAAAAAACTAGCGGGAGGTCCAGATACGCAGTATTTT.